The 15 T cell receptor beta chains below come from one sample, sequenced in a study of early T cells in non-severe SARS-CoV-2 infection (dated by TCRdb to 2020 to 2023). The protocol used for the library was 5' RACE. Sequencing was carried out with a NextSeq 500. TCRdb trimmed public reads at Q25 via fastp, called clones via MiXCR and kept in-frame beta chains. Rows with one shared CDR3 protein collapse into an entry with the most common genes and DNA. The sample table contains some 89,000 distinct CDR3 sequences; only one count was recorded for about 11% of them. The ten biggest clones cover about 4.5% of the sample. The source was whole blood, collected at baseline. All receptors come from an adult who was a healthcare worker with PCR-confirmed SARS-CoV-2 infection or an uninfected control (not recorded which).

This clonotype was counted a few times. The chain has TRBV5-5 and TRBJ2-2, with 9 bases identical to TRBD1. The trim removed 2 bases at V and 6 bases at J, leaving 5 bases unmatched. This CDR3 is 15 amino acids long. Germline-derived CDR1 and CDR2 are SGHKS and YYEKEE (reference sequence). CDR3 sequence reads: CASSFGDRAPGELFF. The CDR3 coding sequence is TGTGCCAGCAGCTTCGGGGACAGGGCCCCCGGGGAGCTGTTTTTT.

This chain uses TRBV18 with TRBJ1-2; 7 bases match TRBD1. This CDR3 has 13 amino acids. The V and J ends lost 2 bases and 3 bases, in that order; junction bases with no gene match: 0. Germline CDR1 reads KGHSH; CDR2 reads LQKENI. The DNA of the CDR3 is TGTGCCAGCTCACCAGGGACAGACTATGGCTACACCTTC. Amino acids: CASSPGTDYGYTF. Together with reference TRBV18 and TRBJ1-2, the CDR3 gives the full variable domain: NAGVMQNPRHLVRRRGQEARLRCSPMKGHSHVYWYRQLPEEGLKFMVYLQKENIIDESGMPKERFSAEFPKEGPSILRIQQVVRGDSAAYFCASSPGTDYGYTFGSGTRLTVV.

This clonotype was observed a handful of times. The CDR3 region is CASSQDGTDTQYF. The CDR3 coding sequence is TGTGCCAGCAGCCAAGACGGCACAGATACGCAGTATTTT. This chain uses TRBV4-2 with TRBJ2-3, with D unresolved. The CDR3 covers 13 residues. The V end lost 0 bases, the J end lost 1 base, and 2 bases lay between the germline ends. Per the germline V gene, CDR1 is LGHNA and CDR2 is YNFKEQ.

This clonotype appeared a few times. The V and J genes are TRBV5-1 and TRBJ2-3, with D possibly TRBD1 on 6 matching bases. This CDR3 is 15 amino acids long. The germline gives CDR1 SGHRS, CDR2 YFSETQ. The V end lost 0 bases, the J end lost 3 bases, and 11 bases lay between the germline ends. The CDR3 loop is CASSLESGQTDTQYF. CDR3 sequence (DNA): TGCGCCAGCAGCTTGGAATCAGGACAGACAGATACGCAGTATTTT.

CDR3: CASSLEGLGYTF. CDR3 DNA sequence: TGTGCCAGCAGCTTAGAGGGGCTCGGCTACACCTTC. The genes are TRBV7-2 and TRBJ1-2; D might be TRBD1 (5 bases). Germline values: CDR1 SGHTA, CDR2 FQGNSA. This CDR3 spans 12 amino acids. Trimming shortened V by 1 base and J by 8 bases, and 8 bases separated the two germline ends.

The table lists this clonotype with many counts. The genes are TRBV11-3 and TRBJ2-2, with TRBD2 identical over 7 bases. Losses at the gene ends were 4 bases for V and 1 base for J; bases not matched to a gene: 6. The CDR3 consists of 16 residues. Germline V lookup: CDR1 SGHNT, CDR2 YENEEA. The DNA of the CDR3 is TGTGCCAGCAGCTCCTCGGCTAGCGGGAACACCGGGGAGCTGTTTTTT. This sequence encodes CASSSSASGNTGELFF.

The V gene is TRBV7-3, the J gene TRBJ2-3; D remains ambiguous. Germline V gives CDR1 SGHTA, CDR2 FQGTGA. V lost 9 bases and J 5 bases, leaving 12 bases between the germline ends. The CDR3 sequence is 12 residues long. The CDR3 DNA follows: TGTGCCAGAAGCGACGACGGAGATACGCAGTATTTT. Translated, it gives CARSDDGDTQYF.

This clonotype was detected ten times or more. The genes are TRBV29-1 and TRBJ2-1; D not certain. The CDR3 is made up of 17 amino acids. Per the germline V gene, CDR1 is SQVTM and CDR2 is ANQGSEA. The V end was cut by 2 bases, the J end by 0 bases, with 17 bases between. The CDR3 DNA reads TGCAGCGTTGAACCCCCTGATGAGCAGTCCTCCTACAATGAGCAGTTCTTC. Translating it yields CSVEPPDEQSSYNEQFF.

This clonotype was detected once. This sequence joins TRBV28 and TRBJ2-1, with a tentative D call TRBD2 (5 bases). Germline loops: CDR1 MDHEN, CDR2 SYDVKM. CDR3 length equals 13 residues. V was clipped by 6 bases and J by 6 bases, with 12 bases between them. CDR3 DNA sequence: TGTGCCAGCAGCCCCGGACTTGGCAATGAGCAGTTCTTC. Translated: CASSPGLGNEQFF.

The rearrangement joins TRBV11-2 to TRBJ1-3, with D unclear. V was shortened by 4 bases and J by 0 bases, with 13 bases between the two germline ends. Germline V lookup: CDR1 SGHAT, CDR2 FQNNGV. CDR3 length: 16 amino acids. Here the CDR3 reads CASSSVGLHSGNTIYF. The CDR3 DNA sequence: TGTGCCAGCAGCTCCGTCGGACTGCACTCTGGAAACACCATATATTTT.

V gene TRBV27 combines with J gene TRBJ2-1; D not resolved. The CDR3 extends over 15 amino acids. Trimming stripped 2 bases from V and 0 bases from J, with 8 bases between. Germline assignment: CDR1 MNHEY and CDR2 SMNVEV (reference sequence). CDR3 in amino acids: CASSLDESSYNEQFF. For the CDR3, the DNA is TGTGCCAGCAGTTTAGACGAAAGCTCCTACAATGAGCAGTTCTTC.

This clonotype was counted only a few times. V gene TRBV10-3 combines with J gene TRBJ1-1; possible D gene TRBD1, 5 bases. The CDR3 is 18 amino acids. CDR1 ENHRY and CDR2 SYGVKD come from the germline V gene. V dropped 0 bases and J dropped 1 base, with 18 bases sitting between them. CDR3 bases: TGTGCCATCAGTGAGTCGATGCTTGTCTGGGGGGAGAACACTGAAGCTTTCTTT. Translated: CAISESMLVWGENTEAFF.

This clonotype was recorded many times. This CDR3 is CASSLRRDSYYEQYF. In DNA, the CDR3 is TGTGCCAGCAGTTTAAGGCGGGACAGCTATTACGAGCAGTACTTC. The chain links TRBV27 to TRBJ2-7, with TRBD1 as a possible D gene (7 bases). V gave up 2 bases and J gave up 4 bases, with 15 bases separating them. Looked up from germline, CDR1 is MNHEY and CDR2 is SMNVEV (reference sequence). CDR3 length equals 15 residues.

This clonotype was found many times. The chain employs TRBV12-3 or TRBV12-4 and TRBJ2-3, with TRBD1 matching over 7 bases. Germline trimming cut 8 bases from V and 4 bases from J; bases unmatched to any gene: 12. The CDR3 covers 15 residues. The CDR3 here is CASGVRRGRADTQYF. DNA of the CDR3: TGTGCCAGCGGAGTACGAAGGGGGCGCGCAGATACGCAGTATTTT.

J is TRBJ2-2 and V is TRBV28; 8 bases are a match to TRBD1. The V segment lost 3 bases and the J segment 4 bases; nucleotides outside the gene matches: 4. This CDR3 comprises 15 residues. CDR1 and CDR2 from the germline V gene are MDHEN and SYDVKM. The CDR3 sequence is CASSFRDRGTGELFF. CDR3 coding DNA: TGTGCCAGCAGTTTCCGAGACAGGGGCACCGGGGAGCTGTTTTTT. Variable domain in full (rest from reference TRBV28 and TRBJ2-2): DVKVTQSSRYLVKRTGEKVFLECVQDMDHENMFWYRQDPGLGLRLIYFSYDVKMKEKGDIPEGYSVSREKKERFSLILESASTNQTSMYLCASSFRDRGTGELFFGEGSRLTVL.